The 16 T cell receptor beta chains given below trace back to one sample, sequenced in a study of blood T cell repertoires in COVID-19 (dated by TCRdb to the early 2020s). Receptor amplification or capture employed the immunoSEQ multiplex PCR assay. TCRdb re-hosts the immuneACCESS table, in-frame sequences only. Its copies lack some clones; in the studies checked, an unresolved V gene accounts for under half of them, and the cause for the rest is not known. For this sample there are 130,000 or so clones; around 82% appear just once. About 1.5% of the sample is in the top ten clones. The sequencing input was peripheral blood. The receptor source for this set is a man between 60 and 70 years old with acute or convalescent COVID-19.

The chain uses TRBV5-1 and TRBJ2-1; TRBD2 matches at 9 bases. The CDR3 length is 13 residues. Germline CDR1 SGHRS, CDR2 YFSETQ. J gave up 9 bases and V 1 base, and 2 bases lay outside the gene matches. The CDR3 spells CASSLISGSEQFF. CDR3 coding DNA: TGCGCCAGCAGCTTGATTAGCGGGAGTGAGCAGTTCTTC.

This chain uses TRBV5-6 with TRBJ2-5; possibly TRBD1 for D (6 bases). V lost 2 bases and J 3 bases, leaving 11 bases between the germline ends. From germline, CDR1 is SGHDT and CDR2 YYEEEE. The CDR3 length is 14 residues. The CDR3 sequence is CASSLPTGKETQYF. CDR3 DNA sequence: TGTGCCAGCAGCTTACCTACAGGGAAAGAGACCCAGTACTTC.

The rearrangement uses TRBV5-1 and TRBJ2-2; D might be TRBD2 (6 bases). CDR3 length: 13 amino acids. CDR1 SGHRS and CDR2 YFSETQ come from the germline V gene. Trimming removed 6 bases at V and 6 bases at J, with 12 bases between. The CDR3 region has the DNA TGCGCCAGCACGATAACGGGAGCCGGGGAGCTGTTTTTT. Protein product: CASTITGAGELFF. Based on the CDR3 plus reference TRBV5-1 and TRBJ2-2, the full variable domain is KAGVTQTPRYLIKTRGQQVTLSCSPISGHRSVSWYQQTPGQGLQFLFEYFSETQRNKGNFPGRFSGRQFSNSRSEMNVSTLELGDSALYLCASTITGAGELFFGEGSRLTVL.

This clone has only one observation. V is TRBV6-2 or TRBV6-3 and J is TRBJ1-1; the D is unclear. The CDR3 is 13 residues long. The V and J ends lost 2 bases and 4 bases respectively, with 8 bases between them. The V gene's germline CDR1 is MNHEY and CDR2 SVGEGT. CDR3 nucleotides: TGTGCCAGCAGTTACGAGGGTATCACTGAAGCTTTCTTT. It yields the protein CASSYEGITEAFF.

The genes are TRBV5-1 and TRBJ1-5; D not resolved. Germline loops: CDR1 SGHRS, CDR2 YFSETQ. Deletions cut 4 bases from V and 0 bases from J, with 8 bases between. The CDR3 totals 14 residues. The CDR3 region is CASSPEGSNQPQHF. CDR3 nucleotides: TGCGCCAGCAGCCCTGAGGGTAGCAATCAGCCCCAGCATTTT.

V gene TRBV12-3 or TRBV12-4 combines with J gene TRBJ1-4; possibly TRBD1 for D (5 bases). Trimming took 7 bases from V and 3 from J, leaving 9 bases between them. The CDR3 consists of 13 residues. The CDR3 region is CASTRGSNEKLFF. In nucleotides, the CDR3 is TGTGCCAGCACGCGGGGCTCTAATGAAAAACTGTTTTTT.

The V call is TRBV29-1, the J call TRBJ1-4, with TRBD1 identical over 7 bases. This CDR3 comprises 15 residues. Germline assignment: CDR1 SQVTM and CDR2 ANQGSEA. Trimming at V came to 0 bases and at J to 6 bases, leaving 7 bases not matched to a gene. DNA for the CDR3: TGCAGCGTTGAAGATGGCGAGGGGGCGCATGAAAAACTGTTTTTT. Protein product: CSVEDGEGAHEKLFF.

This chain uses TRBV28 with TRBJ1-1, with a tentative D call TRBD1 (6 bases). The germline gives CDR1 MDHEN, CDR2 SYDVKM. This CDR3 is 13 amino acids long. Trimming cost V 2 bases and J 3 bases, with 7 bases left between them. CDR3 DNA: TGTGCCAGCAGTTTAAGACAGGACACTGAAGCTTTCTTT. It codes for CASSLRQDTEAFF.

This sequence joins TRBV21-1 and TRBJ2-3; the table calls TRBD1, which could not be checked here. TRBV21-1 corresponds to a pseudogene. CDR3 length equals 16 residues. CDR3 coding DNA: TGTGCCAGCAGCAAAGGGACAGAAACCTCCACAGATACGCAGTATTTT. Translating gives CASSKGTETSTDTQYF.

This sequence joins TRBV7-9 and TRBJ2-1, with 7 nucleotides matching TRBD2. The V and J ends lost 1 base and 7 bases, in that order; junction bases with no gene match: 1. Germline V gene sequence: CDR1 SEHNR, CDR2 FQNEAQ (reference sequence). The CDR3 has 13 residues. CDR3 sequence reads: CASSLGEGNEQFF. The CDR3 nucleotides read TGTGCCAGCAGCTTAGGGGAGGGTAATGAGCAGTTCTTC.

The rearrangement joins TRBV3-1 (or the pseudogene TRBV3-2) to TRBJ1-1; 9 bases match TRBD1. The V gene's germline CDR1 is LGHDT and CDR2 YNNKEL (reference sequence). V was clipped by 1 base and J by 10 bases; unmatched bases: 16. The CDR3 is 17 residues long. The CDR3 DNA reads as TGTGCCAGCAGCCAAGTGGGACAGGGACTTGTCCCTGGAAGAGCTTTCTTT. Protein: CASSQVGQGLVPGRAFF.

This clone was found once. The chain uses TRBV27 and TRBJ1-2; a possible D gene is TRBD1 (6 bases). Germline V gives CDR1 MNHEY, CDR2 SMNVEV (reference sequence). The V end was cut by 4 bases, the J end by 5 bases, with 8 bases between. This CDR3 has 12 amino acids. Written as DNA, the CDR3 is TGTGCCAGCAGTTCGACAGGTTATGGCTACACCTTC. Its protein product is CASSSTGYGYTF.

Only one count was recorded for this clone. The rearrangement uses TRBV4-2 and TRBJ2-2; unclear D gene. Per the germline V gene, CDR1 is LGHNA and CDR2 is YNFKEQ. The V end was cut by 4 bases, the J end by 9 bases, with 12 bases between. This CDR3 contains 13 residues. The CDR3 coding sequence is TGTGCCAGCAGCCTGGGTGTGCGGAGGGAGCTGTTTTTT. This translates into CASSLGVRRELFF.

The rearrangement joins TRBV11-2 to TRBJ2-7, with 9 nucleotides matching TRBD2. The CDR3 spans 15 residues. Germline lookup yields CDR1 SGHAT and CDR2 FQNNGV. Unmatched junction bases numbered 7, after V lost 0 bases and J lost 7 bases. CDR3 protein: CASSLEPSGTGEQYF. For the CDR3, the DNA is TGTGCCAGCAGCTTAGAGCCTAGCGGGACCGGGGAGCAGTACTTC. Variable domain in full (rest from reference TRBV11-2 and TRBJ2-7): EAGVAQSPRYKIIEKRQSVAFWCNPISGHATLYWYQQILGQGPKLLIQFQNNGVVDDSQLPKDRFSAERLKGVDSTLKIQPAKLEDSAVYLCASSLEPSGTGEQYFGPGTRLTVT.

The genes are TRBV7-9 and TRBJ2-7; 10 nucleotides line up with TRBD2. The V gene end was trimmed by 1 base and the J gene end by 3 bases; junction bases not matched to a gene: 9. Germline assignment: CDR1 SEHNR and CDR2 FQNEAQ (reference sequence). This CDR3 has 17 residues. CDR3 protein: CASSLGGVAGGNYEQYF. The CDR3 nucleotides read TGTGCCAGCAGCTTAGGAGGGGTAGCGGGAGGAAACTACGAGCAGTACTTC.

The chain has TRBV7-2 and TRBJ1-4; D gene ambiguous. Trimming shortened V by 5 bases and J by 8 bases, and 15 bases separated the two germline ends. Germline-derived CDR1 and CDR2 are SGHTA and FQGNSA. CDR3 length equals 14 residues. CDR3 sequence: CASSPDTAREKLFF. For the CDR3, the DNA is TGTGCCAGCAGCCCCGACACCGCTCGGGAAAAACTGTTTTTT.